This T cell receptor (beta chain) was captured by sequencing in a study of cytomegalovirus exposure and HLA in healthy donors. Study-level findings and limits: Accurate prediction of most subjects' HLA-A and HLA-B alleles from TCR beta sequences was reported. Later on, a genetic analysis was performed. It linked a missense variant in DCLRE1C with V- and J-gene trimming of TCR beta.

Nominal health characterized the donors when sampled, though unrecorded immune exposures were likely. As concerns this clone: Antigen specificity is unknown.

The CDR3 loop spans 18 amino acids. The PCR was carried out with 60 Vbeta primers and 13 Jbeta primers. TCRdb keeps only in-frame clones here, not all; method: immunoSEQ multiplex PCR. The sample holds over 110,000 clones, more than 70% seen once. The specimen was PBMCs. The source of this sequence is a male donor in good health and CMV-seropositive. The genes are TRBV1 and TRBJ1-5; the table's D call, TRBD1, has no DNA check behind it. TRBV1 is a recognized pseudogene. This CDR3 reads CTSSPDRGHSGFNQPQHF. CDR3 sequence (DNA): TGCACCAGCAGCCCCGACAGGGGGCATTCGGGGTTCAATCAGCCCCAGCATTTT.